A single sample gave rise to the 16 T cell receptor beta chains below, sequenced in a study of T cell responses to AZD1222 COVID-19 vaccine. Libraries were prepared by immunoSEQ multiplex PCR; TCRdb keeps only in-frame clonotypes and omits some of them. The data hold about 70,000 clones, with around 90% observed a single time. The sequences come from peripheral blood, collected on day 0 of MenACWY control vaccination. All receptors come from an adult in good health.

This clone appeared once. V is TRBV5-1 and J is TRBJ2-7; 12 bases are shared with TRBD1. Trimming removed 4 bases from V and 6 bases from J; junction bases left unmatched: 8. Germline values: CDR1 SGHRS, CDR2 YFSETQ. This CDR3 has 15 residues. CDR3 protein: CASSRGQGATGEQYF. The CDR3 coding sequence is TGCGCCAGCAGCCGGGGACAGGGGGCTACTGGCGAGCAGTACTTC.

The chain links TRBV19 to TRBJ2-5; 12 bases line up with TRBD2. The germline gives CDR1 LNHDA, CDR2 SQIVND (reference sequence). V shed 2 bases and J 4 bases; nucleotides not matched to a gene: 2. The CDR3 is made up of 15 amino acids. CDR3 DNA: TGTGCCAGTAGTATAACTAGCGGGGGGTTAGAGACCCAGTACTTC. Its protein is CASSITSGGLETQYF.

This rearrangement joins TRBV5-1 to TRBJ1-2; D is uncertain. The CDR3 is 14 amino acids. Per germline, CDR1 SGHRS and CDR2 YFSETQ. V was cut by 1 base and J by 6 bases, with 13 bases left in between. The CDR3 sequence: CASSLTGPRHGYTF. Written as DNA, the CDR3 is TGCGCCAGCAGCTTGACCGGGCCTCGTCATGGCTACACCTTC.

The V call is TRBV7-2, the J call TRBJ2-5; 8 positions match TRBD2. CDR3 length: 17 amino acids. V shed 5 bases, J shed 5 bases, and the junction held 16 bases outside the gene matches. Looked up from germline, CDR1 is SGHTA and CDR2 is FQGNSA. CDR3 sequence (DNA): TGTGCCAGCAGCGAAGGAGGTCGACGGGGGGGCTTGGAGACCCAGTACTTC. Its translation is CASSEGGRRGGLETQYF.

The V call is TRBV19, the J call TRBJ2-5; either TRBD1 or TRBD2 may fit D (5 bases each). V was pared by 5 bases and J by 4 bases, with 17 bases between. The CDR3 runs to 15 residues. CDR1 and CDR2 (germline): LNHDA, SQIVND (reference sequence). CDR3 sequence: CASSPIGTGLETQYF. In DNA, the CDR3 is TGTGCCAGTAGTCCCATTGGGACCGGCTTAGAGACCCAGTACTTC.

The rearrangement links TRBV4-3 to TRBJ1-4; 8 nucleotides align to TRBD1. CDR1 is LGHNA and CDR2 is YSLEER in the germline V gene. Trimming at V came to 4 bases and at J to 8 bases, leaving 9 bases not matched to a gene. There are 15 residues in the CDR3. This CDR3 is CASSPRQGKEEKLFF. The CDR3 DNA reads TGCGCCAGCAGCCCGAGACAGGGGAAAGAAGAAAAACTGTTTTTT.

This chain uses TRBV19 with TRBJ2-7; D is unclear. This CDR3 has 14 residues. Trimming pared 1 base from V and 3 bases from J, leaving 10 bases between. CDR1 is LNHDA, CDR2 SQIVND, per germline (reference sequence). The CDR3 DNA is TGTGCCAGTAGTATAGGCCGGGCTTTCTACGAGCAGTACTTC. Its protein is CASSIGRAFYEQYF.

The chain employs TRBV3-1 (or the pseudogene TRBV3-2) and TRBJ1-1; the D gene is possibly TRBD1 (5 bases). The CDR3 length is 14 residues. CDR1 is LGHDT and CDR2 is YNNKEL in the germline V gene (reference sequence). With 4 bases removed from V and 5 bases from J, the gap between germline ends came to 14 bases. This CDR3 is CASSLRGGRTEAFF. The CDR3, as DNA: TGTGCCAGCAGCCTTAGGGGAGGAAGGACTGAAGCTTTCTTT.

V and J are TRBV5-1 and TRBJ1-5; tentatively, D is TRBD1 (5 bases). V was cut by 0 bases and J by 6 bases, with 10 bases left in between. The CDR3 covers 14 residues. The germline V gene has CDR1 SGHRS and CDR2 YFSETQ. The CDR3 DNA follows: TGCGCCAGCAGCTTGGCGCAGGGAAGTCAGCCCCAGCATTTT. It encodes CASSLAQGSQPQHF.

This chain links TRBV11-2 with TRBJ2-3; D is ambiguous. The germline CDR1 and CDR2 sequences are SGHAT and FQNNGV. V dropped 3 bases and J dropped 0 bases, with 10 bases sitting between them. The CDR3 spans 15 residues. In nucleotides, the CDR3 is TGTGCCAGCAGCTTCCGGCTCCTAAGCACAGATACGCAGTATTTT. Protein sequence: CASSFRLLSTDTQYF. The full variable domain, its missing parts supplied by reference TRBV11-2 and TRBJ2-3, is EAGVAQSPRYKIIEKRQSVAFWCNPISGHATLYWYQQILGQGPKLLIQFQNNGVVDDSQLPKDRFSAERLKGVDSTLKIQPAKLEDSAVYLCASSFRLLSTDTQYFGPGTRLTVL.

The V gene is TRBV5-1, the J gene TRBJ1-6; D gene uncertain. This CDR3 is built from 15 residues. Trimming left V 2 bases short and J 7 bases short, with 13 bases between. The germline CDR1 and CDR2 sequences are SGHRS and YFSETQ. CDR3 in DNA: TGCGCCAGCAGCTTTGGAGGGAGGAACAATTCACCCCTCCACTTT. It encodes CASSFGGRNNSPLHF.

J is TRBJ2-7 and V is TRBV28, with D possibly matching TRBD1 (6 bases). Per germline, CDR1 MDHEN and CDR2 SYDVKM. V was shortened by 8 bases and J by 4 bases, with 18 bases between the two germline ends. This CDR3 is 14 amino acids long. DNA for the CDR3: TGTGCCAGCTCCTCGGCTGGGGGCAGGTACGAGCAGTACTTC. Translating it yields CASSSAGGRYEQYF. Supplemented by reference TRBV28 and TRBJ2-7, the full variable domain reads DVKVTQSSRYLVKRTGEKVFLECVQDMDHENMFWYRQDPGLGLRLIYFSYDVKMKEKGDIPEGYSVSREKKERFSLILESASTNQTSMYLCASSSAGGRYEQYFGPGTRLTVT.

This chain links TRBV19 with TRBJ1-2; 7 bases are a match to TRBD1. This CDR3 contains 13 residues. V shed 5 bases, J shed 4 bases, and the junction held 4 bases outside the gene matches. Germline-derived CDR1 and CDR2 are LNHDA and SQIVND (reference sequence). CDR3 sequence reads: CASSGTDLYGYTF. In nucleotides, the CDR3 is TGTGCCAGTAGTGGGACAGATCTCTATGGCTACACCTTC.

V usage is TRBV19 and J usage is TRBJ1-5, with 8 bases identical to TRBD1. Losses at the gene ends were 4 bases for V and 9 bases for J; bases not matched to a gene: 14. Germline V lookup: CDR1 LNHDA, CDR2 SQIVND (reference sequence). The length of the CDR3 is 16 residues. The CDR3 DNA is TGTGCCAGTAGTAGGCGACAGGGGTTAGAAGGACGGCCCCAGCATTTT. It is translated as CASSRRQGLEGRPQHF.

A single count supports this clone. CDR3 in DNA: TGTGCCAGCAGCCTAGGGACTGTCGGTGAGCAGTTCTTC. This translates into CASSLGTVGEQFF. The V gene is TRBV14, the J gene TRBJ2-1; TRBD2 might be the D (6 bases). Trimming took 4 bases from V and 9 from J, leaving 13 bases between them. This CDR3 spans 13 amino acids. Germline loops: CDR1 SGHDN, CDR2 FVKESK. Combining the CDR3 with reference TRBV14 and TRBJ2-1 gives the whole variable domain EAGVTQFPSHSVIEKGQTVTLRCDPISGHDNLYWYRRVMGKEIKFLLHFVKESKQDESGMPNNRFLAERTGGTYSTLKVQPAELEDSGVYFCASSLGTVGEQFFGPGTRLTVL.

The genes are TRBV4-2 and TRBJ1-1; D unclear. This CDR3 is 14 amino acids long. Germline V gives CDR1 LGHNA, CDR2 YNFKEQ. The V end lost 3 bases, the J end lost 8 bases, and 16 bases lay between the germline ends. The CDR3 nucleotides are TGTGCCAGCAGCCAGGACGCGAGGGAGGAGGAAGCTTTCTTT. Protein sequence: CASSQDAREEEAFF.